The entry below describes one T cell receptor (beta chain). These data come from a study of blood T cell repertoires in COVID-19. Background on the study: Spain, Italy and the United States supplied samples that represented acute and convalescent COVID-19. Sample material is recorded as cDNA or gDNA derived from T cells, B-cell-depleted T cells, or PBMCs.

This CDR3 comprises 14 residues. V lost 5 bases and J lost 4; bases outside the gene matches: 4. Germline loops: CDR1 GTSNPN, CDR2 SVGIG (reference sequence). In the original processing: Estimated nucleated cell counts came from reference gene primer amplification. Assay: immunoSEQ multiplex PCR; the TCRdb copy retains only in-frame clones and omits some. V and J calls and clone size follow that table, whereas D and trimming were derived from the DNA. The profile shows just over 95,000 clones, about 86% of them singletons. This chain connects TRBV30 to TRBJ2-2, with 10 bases matching TRBD2. The sequencing input was peripheral blood. The TCR comes from a man aged 55 to 70 with acute or convalescent COVID-19. CDR3 in amino acids: CAWSGLAATGELFF. Written as DNA, the CDR3 is TGTGCCTGGTCCGGACTAGCGGCCACCGGGGAGCTGTTTTTT.